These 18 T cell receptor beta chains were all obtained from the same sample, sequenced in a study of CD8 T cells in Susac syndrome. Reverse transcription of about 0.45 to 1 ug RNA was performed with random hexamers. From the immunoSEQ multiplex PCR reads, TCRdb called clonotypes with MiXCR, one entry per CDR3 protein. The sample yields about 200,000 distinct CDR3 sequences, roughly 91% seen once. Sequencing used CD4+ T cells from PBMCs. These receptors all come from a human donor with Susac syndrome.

As DNA, the CDR3 is TGTGCCAGCAGCCAAGATTGGTTGGAGGGTCAAAAGTACTTC. Translated, it gives CASSQDWLEGQKYF. The chain employs TRBV14 and TRBJ2-7, with D maybe TRBD2 (6 bases). CDR3 length equals 14 residues. Germline loops: CDR1 SGHDN, CDR2 FVKESK. V was cut by 0 bases and J by 11 bases, with 17 bases left in between.

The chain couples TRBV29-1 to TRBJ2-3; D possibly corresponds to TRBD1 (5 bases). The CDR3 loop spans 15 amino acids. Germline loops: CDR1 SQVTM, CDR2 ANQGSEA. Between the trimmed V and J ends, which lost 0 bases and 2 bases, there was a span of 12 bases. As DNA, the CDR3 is TGCAGCGTTGAAGATGGGGCAGCTTCCACAGATACGCAGTATTTT. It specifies CSVEDGAASTDTQYF.

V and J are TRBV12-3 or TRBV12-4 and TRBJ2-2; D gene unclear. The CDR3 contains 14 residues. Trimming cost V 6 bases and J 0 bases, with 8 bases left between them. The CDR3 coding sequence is TGTGCCAGCAGCTTAAAATCGAACACCGGGGAGCTGTTTTTT. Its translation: CASSLKSNTGELFF.

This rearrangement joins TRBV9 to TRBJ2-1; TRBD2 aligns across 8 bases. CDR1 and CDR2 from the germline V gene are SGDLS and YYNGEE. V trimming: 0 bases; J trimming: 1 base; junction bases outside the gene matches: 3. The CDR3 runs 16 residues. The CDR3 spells CASSVGGRRSYNEQFF. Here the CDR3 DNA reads TGTGCCAGCAGCGTAGGCGGGAGGAGGTCCTACAATGAGCAGTTCTTC.

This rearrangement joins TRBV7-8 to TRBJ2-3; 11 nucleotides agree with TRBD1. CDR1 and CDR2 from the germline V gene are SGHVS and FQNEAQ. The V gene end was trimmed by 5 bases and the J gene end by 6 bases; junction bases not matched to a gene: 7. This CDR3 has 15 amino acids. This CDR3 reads CASSRDRGSDDTQYF. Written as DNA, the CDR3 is TGTGCCAGCAGCCGGGACAGGGGGTCAGATGATACGCAGTATTTT.

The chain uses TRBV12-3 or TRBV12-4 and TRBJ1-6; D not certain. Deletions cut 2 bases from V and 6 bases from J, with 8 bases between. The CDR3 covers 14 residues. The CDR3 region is CASSLLSSNSPLHF. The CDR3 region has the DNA TGTGCCAGCAGTTTATTGTCGTCTAATTCACCCCTCCACTTT.

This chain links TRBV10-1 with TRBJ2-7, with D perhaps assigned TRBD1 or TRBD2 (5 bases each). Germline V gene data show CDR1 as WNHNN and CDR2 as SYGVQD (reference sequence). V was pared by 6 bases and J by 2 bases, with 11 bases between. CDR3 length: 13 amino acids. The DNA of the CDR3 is TGCGCCAGCAGCGGGACCGGGACCTACGAGCAGTACTTC. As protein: CASSGTGTYEQYF.

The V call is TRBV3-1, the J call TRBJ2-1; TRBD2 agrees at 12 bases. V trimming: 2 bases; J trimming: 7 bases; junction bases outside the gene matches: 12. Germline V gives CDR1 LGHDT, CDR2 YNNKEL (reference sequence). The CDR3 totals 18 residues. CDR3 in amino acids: CASSQPGLAGPPWNEQFF. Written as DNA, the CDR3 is TGTGCCAGCAGCCAACCTGGACTAGCGGGACCTCCTTGGAATGAGCAGTTCTTC.

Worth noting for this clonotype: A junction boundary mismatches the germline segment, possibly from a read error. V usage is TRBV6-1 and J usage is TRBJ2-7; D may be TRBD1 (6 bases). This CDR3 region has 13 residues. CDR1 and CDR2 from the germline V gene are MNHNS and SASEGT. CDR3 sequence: CASRDAWGRLAVF. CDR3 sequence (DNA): TGTGCCAGCAGGGATGCATGGGGGCGCCTCGCAGTCTTC.

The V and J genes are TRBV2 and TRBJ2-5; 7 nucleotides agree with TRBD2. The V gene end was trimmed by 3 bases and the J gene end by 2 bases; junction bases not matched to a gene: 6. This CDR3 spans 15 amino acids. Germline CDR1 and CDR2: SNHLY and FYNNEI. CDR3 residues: CASSDAAGGQETQYF. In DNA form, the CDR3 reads TGTGCCAGCAGTGATGCGGCCGGGGGGCAAGAGACCCAGTACTTC.

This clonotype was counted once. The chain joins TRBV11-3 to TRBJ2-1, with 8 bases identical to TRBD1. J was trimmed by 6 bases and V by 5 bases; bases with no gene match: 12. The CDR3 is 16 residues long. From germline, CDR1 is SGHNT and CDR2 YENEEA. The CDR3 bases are TGTGCCAGCAGCCCCGGACAGGGATTAATCATCAATGAGCAGTTCTTC. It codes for CASSPGQGLIINEQFF. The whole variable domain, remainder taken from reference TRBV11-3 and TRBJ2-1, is EAGVVQSPRYKIIEKKQPVAFWCNPISGHNTLYWYLQNLGQGPELLIRYENEEAVDDSQLPKDRFSAERLKGVDSTLKIQPAELGDSAVYLCASSPGQGLIINEQFFGPGTRLTVL.

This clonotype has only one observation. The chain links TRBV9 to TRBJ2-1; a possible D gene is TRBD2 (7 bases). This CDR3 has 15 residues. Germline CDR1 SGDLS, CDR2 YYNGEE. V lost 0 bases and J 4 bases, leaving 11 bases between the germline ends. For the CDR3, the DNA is TGTGCCAGCAGCGTAGGAGGGGGGGATTACAATGAGCAGTTCTTC. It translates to CASSVGGGDYNEQFF.

The CDR3, as DNA: TGTGCCAGCAGTCGGGGACTAGCGGAGATTAACAATGAGCAGTTCTTC. It is translated as CASSRGLAEINNEQFF. The rearrangement links TRBV6-2 or TRBV6-3 to TRBJ2-1; 11 nucleotides line up with TRBD2. CDR3 length: 16 residues. V lost 5 bases and J lost 5; bases outside the gene matches: 8. The germline gives CDR1 MNHEY, CDR2 SVGEGT.

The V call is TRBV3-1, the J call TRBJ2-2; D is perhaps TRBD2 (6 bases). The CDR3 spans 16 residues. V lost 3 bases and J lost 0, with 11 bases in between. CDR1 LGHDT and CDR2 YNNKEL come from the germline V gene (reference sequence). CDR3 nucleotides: TGTGCCAGCAGCCATAATACGGGAGCGAACACCGGGGAGCTGTTTTTT. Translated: CASSHNTGANTGELFF.

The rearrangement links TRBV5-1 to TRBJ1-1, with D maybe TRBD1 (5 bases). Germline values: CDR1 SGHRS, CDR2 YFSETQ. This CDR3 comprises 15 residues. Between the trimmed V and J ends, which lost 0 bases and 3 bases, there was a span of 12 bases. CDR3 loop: CASSLGGAWDTEAFF. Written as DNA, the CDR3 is TGCGCCAGCAGCTTGGGGGGCGCCTGGGACACTGAAGCTTTCTTT.

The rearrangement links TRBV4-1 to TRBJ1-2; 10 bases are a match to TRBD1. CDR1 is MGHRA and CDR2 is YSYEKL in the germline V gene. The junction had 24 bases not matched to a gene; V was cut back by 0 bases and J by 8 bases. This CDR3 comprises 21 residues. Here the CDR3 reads CASSQDLGGRDRGGIVKGYTF. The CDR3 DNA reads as TGCGCCAGCAGCCAAGATCTAGGCGGTAGGGACAGGGGAGGTATAGTCAAGGGCTACACCTTC.

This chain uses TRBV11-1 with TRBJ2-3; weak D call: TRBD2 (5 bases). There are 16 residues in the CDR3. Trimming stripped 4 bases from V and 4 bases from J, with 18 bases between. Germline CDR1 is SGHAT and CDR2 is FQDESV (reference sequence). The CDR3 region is CASSSRGTTAPDTQYF. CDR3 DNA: TGTGCCAGCAGCTCACGGGGAACTACTGCCCCAGATACGCAGTATTTT. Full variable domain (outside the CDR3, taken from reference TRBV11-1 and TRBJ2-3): EAEVAQSPRYKITEKSQAVAFWCDPISGHATLYWYRQILGQGPELLVQFQDESVVDDSQLPKDRFSAERLKGVDSTLKIQPAELGDSAMYLCASSSRGTTAPDTQYFGPGTRLTVL.

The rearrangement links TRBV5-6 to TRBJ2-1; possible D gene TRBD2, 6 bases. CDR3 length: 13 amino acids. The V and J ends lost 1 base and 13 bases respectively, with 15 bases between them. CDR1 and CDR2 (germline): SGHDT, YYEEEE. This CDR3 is CASSLLLGGDQFF. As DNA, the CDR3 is TGTGCCAGCAGCTTGCTTCTCGGGGGAGACCAGTTCTTC.